Listed here are 32 T cell receptor beta chains from one sample, sequenced in a study of OX40 agonist ivuxolimab in advanced cancers. Here immunoSEQ multiplex PCR was the method, and the copy in TCRdb shows in-frame clones only, minus some. Among tens of thousands of clones listed, approximately 86% were seen once. The sample consisted of CD4+ or CD8+ T cells sorted from blood, taken in a trial of the OX40 agonist ivuxolimab. The receptors shown here come from an adult with an advanced solid tumor such as melanoma, head and neck, liver or kidney cancer.

The chain combines TRBV6-5 with TRBJ2-5; 8 positions agree with TRBD1. The CDR3 is 15 residues long. V lost 4 bases and J lost 5; bases outside the gene matches: 9. The germline V gene has CDR1 MNHEY and CDR2 SVGAGI. CDR3: CASSSSGQGLETQYF. The CDR3 coding sequence is TGTGCCAGCAGTTCCTCCGGACAGGGATTGGAGACCCAGTACTTC.

The chain joins TRBV5-1 to TRBJ2-5, with unresolved D. The DNA end is more similar to TRBJ2-7, so the J call may be wrong. This CDR3 is 12 amino acids long. The germline CDR1 and CDR2 sequences are SGHRS and YFSETQ. The CDR3: CASSGSSYEQYF. The CDR3 nucleotides are TGCGCCAGCAGTGGAAGTTCCTACGAGCAGTACTTC.

V usage is TRBV6-1 and J usage is TRBJ2-7; TRBD1 aligns across 7 bases. V lost 8 bases and J lost 2; bases outside the gene matches: 6. The CDR3 loop spans 13 amino acids. From germline, CDR1 is MNHNS and CDR2 SASEGT. The CDR3, as DNA: TGTGCCAGCGTTCGACAGGGCACCTACGAGCAGTACTTC. It translates to CASVRQGTYEQYF.

This clone was detected a few times. The rearrangement uses TRBV27 and TRBJ2-7; 7 bases agree with TRBD1. The CDR3 covers 14 residues. Germline CDR1 reads MNHEY; CDR2 reads SMNVEV (reference sequence). The trim removed 5 bases at V and 7 bases at J, leaving 11 bases unmatched. CDR3 sequence: CASSPTTGVGEQYF. The CDR3, as DNA: TGTGCCAGCAGTCCGACAACAGGGGTGGGGGAGCAGTACTTC.

The rearrangement joins TRBV6-5 to TRBJ2-7; D is perhaps TRBD1 (6 bases). CDR1 and CDR2 from the germline V gene are MNHEY and SVGAGI. This CDR3 contains 15 residues. Between the trimmed V and J ends, which lost 0 bases and 5 bases, there was a span of 14 bases. The CDR3 spells CASSYSSGGVHEQYF. The CDR3 DNA is TGTGCCAGCAGTTACTCAAGTGGGGGCGTCCACGAGCAGTACTTC.

The table lists this clone with a count of one. This chain links TRBV6-1 with TRBJ2-7, with 8 positions matching TRBD1. This CDR3 is 15 amino acids long. Looked up from germline, CDR1 is MNHNS and CDR2 is SASEGT. J lost 0 bases, V lost 6 bases, and 7 bases had no gene match. CDR3: CASRPGQGGSYEQYF. The CDR3, as DNA: TGTGCCAGCAGGCCCGGACAGGGCGGCTCCTACGAGCAGTACTTC.

This clone was seen once. The chain joins TRBV9 to TRBJ1-5, with a possible D match to TRBD1 (5 bases). Germline loops: CDR1 SGDLS, CDR2 YYNGEE. Deletions cut 0 bases from V and 7 bases from J, with 11 bases between. The CDR3 consists of 14 residues. CDR3 region: CASSVDPGRQPQHF. The CDR3 nucleotides are TGTGCCAGCAGCGTAGATCCAGGGCGCCAGCCCCAGCATTTT.

This clone appeared a single time. CDR3 amino acids: CASSSLAGDAKNIQYF. The DNA of the CDR3 is TGTGCCAGCAGCTCACTAGCGGGGGATGCCAAAAACATTCAGTACTTC. The chain employs TRBV7-3 and TRBJ2-4; 11 bases line up with TRBD2. Trimming cost V 4 bases and J 1 base; bases outside gene matches: 3. CDR1 and CDR2 (germline): SGHTA, FQGTGA. The CDR3 sequence is 16 residues long.

This clone has just a few counts. V usage is TRBV2 and J usage is TRBJ2-3; possible D gene TRBD2, 6 bases. The CDR3 runs to 15 residues. The V end lost 6 bases, the J end lost 2 bases, and 15 bases lay between the germline ends. CDR1 and CDR2 (germline): SNHLY, FYNNEI. The CDR3 nucleotides are TGTGCCAGCAGGAGGACGGGAGCTAACACAGATACGCAGTATTTT. The encoded protein is CASRRTGANTDTQYF.

The chain has TRBV11-2 and TRBJ2-7, with a possible D match to TRBD2 (5 bases). The V gene lost 4 bases and the J gene lost 9 bases, with 10 bases spanning the gap. The CDR3 is 11 amino acids. Germline V gives CDR1 SGHAT, CDR2 FQNNGV. The CDR3 loop is CASSSHRGQYF. The CDR3 coding sequence is TGTGCCAGCAGCTCCCATCGGGGGCAGTACTTC. Filled out from reference TRBV11-2 and TRBJ2-7, the complete variable domain reads EAGVAQSPRYKIIEKRQSVAFWCNPISGHATLYWYQQILGQGPKLLIQFQNNGVVDDSQLPKDRFSAERLKGVDSTLKIQPAKLEDSAVYLCASSSHRGQYFGPGTRLTVT.

By frequency in the sample, this clone is medium-sized (0.01 to 0.1%). The rearrangement joins TRBV7-6 to TRBJ1-2; D uncertain. The CDR3 runs to 16 residues. Trimming stripped 3 bases from V and 4 bases from J, with 18 bases between. The germline CDR1 and CDR2 sequences are SGHVS and FNYEAQ. CDR3: CASSLQTDPTLYGYTF. The CDR3 DNA sequence: TGTGCCAGCAGCTTGCAGACGGATCCCACCCTCTATGGCTACACCTTC.

This clone was seen only a few times. This chain joins TRBV5-1 and TRBJ1-3; D gene uncertain. The V and J ends lost 2 bases and 3 bases respectively, with 3 bases between them. Germline V gene sequence: CDR1 SGHRS, CDR2 YFSETQ. The CDR3 runs 12 residues. The CDR3 coding sequence is TGCGCCAGCAGCTTTGATGGAAACACCATATATTTT. Protein product: CASSFDGNTIYF.

The chain carries TRBV10-3 and TRBJ2-2, with D perhaps assigned TRBD1 or TRBD2 (5 bases each). Germline V gives CDR1 ENHRY, CDR2 SYGVKD. This CDR3 comprises 16 residues. Trimming shortened V by 8 bases and J by 2 bases, and 18 bases separated the two germline ends. CDR3 in DNA: TGTGCCATCTCATCCGGGGCCTCTATTAACACCGGGGAGCTGTTTTTT. Amino acids: CAISSGASINTGELFF.

The chain employs TRBV9 and TRBJ2-1; TRBD2 matches 9 bases. Germline V lookup: CDR1 SGDLS, CDR2 YYNGEE. Trimming at V came to 3 bases and at J to 2 bases, leaving 3 bases not matched to a gene. The CDR3 is made up of 15 amino acids. The CDR3 region is CASSARTSAYNEQFF. CDR3 coding DNA: TGTGCCAGCAGCGCCCGGACTAGCGCCTACAATGAGCAGTTCTTC.

This sequence joins TRBV19 and TRBJ1-2, with TRBD1 matching 10 bases. Germline CDR1 reads LNHDA; CDR2 reads SQIVND (reference sequence). Trimming removed 0 bases from V and 5 bases from J; junction bases left unmatched: 0. The CDR3 is 14 amino acids. The CDR3: CASSIEGQGYGYTF. For the CDR3, the DNA is TGTGCCAGTAGTATAGAGGGACAGGGGTATGGCTACACCTTC.

The genes are TRBV29-1 and TRBJ2-7, with D possibly being TRBD2 (5 bases). Trimming took off 3 bases at V and 2 bases at J, with 14 bases between the two ends. Germline lookup yields CDR1 SQVTM and CDR2 ANQGSEA. The CDR3 has 14 amino acids. The CDR3 DNA reads as TGCAGCGTTGACGGGGTGGGAGCGACCTACGAGCAGTACTTC. Encoded protein: CSVDGVGATYEQYF.

The chain carries TRBV10-1 and TRBJ2-1; TRBD2 aligns across 15 bases. Germline-derived CDR1 and CDR2 are WNHNN and SYGVQD (reference sequence). The CDR3 is 15 amino acids. The V segment lost 8 bases and the J segment 7 bases; nucleotides outside the gene matches: 6. CDR3 in amino acids: CASGPGLAGGNEQFF. The CDR3 coding sequence is TGCGCCAGCGGCCCGGGACTAGCGGGAGGTAATGAGCAGTTCTTC.

This chain connects TRBV28 to TRBJ2-7; TRBD2 matches 8 bases. The CDR3 has 15 residues. J lost 3 bases, V lost 6 bases, and 10 bases had no gene match. Germline V CDR1 and CDR2: MDHEN, SYDVKM. Here the CDR3 DNA reads TGTGCCAGCAGCCGGACCGGGGCGGGGGGCTACGAGCAGTACTTC. Its protein is CASSRTGAGGYEQYF.

This clone came up a few times. The chain joins TRBV6-5 to TRBJ1-1, with D perhaps matching TRBD1 (5 bases). The germline V gene has CDR1 MNHEY and CDR2 SVGAGI. V was clipped by 2 bases and J by 2 bases, with 15 bases between them. This CDR3 region has 16 residues. The CDR3 protein is CASSYSPGIGNTEAFF. The DNA for the CDR3 is TGTGCCAGCAGTTACAGCCCAGGGATAGGTAACACTGAAGCTTTCTTT.

The V and J genes are TRBV10-3 and TRBJ2-7; 9 bases map to TRBD1. CDR1 ENHRY and CDR2 SYGVKD come from the germline V gene. V lost 2 bases, J lost 4 bases, and 0 bases stayed unmatched. This CDR3 contains 13 residues. The CDR3 region is CAISEGQGYEQYF. DNA for the CDR3: TGTGCCATCAGTGAGGGACAGGGGTACGAGCAGTACTTC.

The chain recombines TRBV6-5 with TRBJ2-3; a possible D gene is TRBD2 (6 bases). The germline gives CDR1 MNHEY, CDR2 SVGAGI. V lost 3 bases to trimming and J lost 0 bases, with 13 bases between them. The CDR3 runs 16 residues. CDR3 nucleotide sequence: TGTGCCAGCAGTTATCGAGGGGACTCTAGCACAGATACGCAGTATTTT. Its translation is CASSYRGDSSTDTQYF.

The chain links TRBV5-6 to TRBJ1-4; D is unclear. The CDR3 has 13 residues. Trimming pared 0 bases from V and 8 bases from J, leaving 8 bases between. Germline assignment: CDR1 SGHDT and CDR2 YYEEEE. The chain's CDR3 is CASSLGAGEKLFF. The CDR3 coding sequence is TGTGCCAGCAGCTTGGGGGCCGGAGAAAAACTGTTTTTT.

The chain has TRBV11-2 and TRBJ1-1; D unclear. CDR3 size: 13 residues. The germline V gene has CDR1 SGHAT and CDR2 FQNNGV. V lost 0 bases to trimming and J lost 1 base, with 3 bases between them. CDR3 DNA: TGTGCCAGCAGCTTAGACGAGAACACTGAAGCTTTCTTT. As protein: CASSLDENTEAFF.

V is TRBV5-4 and J is TRBJ1-4; tentatively, D is TRBD1 (6 bases). CDR1 and CDR2 (germline): SGHNT, YYREEE (reference sequence). Trimming took off 5 bases at V and 8 bases at J, with 19 bases between the two ends. This CDR3 region has 15 residues. CDR3 protein: CASSYYGTQGEKLFF. The CDR3, as DNA: TGTGCCAGCAGTTACTACGGGACCCAGGGGGAAAAACTGTTTTTT.

The chain uses TRBV2 and TRBJ2-3, with TRBD1 matching over 8 bases. The CDR3 runs 14 residues. The germline V gene encodes CDR1 SNHLY and CDR2 FYNNEI. V lost 6 bases, J lost 0 bases, and 2 bases stayed unmatched. The CDR3, as DNA: TGTGCCAGCAGACGGGACAGGAGCACAGATACGCAGTATTTT. Protein product: CASRRDRSTDTQYF. Full variable domain (missing parts from reference TRBV2 and TRBJ2-3): EPEVTQTPSHQVTQMGQEVILRCVPISNHLYFYWYRQILGQKVEFLVSFYNNEISEKSEIFDDQFSVERPDGSNFTLKIRSTKLEDSAMYFCASRRDRSTDTQYFGPGTRLTVL.

The chain couples TRBV5-5 to TRBJ2-1, with 11 bases identical to TRBD1. CDR1 and CDR2 from the germline V gene are SGHKS and YYEKEE (reference sequence). CDR3 length equals 16 residues. After removal of 0 bases from V and 5 bases from J, the junction contained 4 bases not matched to a gene. CDR3 loop: CASSLAGTGGNNEQFF. CDR3 sequence (DNA): TGTGCCAGCAGCTTGGCCGGGACAGGGGGGAACAATGAGCAGTTCTTC.

The chain combines TRBV6-5 with TRBJ2-7; 9 positions agree with TRBD1. The germline gives CDR1 MNHEY, CDR2 SVGAGI. The CDR3 has 15 amino acids. V dropped 5 bases and J dropped 4; count of bases not matched to a gene: 9. The CDR3 protein is CASSPAGTGKYEQYF. The CDR3 bases are TGTGCCAGCAGTCCGGCGGGGACAGGGAAGTACGAGCAGTACTTC.

The rearrangement uses TRBV28 and TRBJ2-7; D is perhaps TRBD2 (6 bases). The CDR3 runs to 13 residues. CDR1 is MDHEN, CDR2 SYDVKM, per germline. V shed 5 bases and J shed 2 bases, with 10 bases lying between them. DNA for the CDR3: TGTGCCAGCAGTCCCGGGAGTACCTACGAGCAGTACTTC. It translates to CASSPGSTYEQYF.

This sequence joins TRBV19 and TRBJ1-2; D is ambiguous. Trimming left V 6 bases short and J 8 bases short, with 19 bases between. The CDR3 loop spans 14 amino acids. CDR1 and CDR2 from the germline V gene are LNHDA and SQIVND (reference sequence). CDR3: CASSSGGRLGGYTF. The CDR3 DNA is TGTGCCAGTAGCTCAGGTGGCCGTTTAGGGGGCTACACCTTC. The full variable domain, with the rest looked up from reference TRBV19 and TRBJ1-2, is DGGITQSPKYLFRKEGQNVTLSCEQNLNHDAMYWYRQDPGQGLRLIYYSQIVNDFQKGDIAEGYSVSREKKESFPLTVTSAQKNPTAFYLCASSSGGRLGGYTFGSGTRLTVV.

This clone turned up a few times. The chain joins TRBV2 to TRBJ2-7; the D gene is possibly TRBD1 (7 bases). Germline CDR1 reads SNHLY; CDR2 reads FYNNEI. CDR3 length equals 13 residues. Deletions cut 7 bases from V and 5 bases from J, with 15 bases between. CDR3: CASTQGRPNEQYF. The CDR3 DNA follows: TGTGCCAGCACACAGGGGAGGCCAAACGAGCAGTACTTC.

V usage is TRBV7-8 and J usage is TRBJ2-1; 10 nucleotides align to TRBD2. CDR1 is SGHVS and CDR2 is FQNEAQ in the germline V gene. After removal of 2 bases from V and 8 bases from J, the junction contained 15 bases not matched to a gene. The CDR3 is made up of 18 amino acids. CDR3 residues: CASSLRLAGLRAVDEQFF. In DNA form, the CDR3 reads TGTGCCAGCAGCTTACGACTAGCGGGTCTTCGAGCGGTGGATGAGCAGTTCTTC. The whole variable domain, remainder taken from reference TRBV7-8 and TRBJ2-1, is GAGVSQSPRYKVAKRGQDVALRCDPISGHVSLFWYQQALGQGPEFLTYFQNEAQLDKSGLPSDRFFAERPEGSVSTLKIQRTQQEDSAVYLCASSLRLAGLRAVDEQFFGPGTRLTVL.

The chain recombines TRBV30 with TRBJ1-6, with 9 nucleotides matching TRBD1. CDR3 size: 14 residues. CDR1 and CDR2 (germline): GTSNPN, SVGIG (reference sequence). V shed 4 bases, J shed 10 bases, and the junction held 8 bases outside the gene matches. The CDR3 region has the DNA TGTGCCTGGATTGAGGGGACAGGGCCCTCACCCCTCCACTTT. Amino acid sequence: CAWIEGTGPSPLHF.